This T cell receptor beta chain was recorded in a study of response to subunit inactivated influenza vaccine. This clonotype occurred many times. Antigen specificity is unknown. Study results and caveats: The authors put forward the suggestion that each seasonal influenza vaccination may bring in only a limited number of new T cells.

The CDR3 totals 14 residues. Germline V gives CDR1 SGHTA, CDR2 FQGNSA. Deletions cut 1 base from V and 10 bases from J, with 13 bases between. MiXCR, applied by TCRdb to the RT-PCR reads, yields one record per CDR3 protein. The data show around 500,000 distinct CDR3 sequences, 11% seen once. The rearrangement uses TRBV7-2 and TRBJ1-4, with a possible D match to TRBD1 (5 bases). The receptor's source is a man between 50 and 59 years old who received an inactivated influenza vaccine. This material consisted of PBMCs from blood, taken roughly 46 days after vaccination. The DNA of the CDR3 is TGTGCCAGCAGCTTAGGGCAGGGAAAGGCAAAACTGTTTTTT. Translation gives CASSLGQGKAKLFF.